This T cell receptor (beta chain) was observed in a study of human T cells and chemical hapten exposure (dated by TCRdb to about 2021). Regarding the research as a whole: For sensitization, 2% DPC in acetone was applied to a 2 cm by 2 cm area of upper inner arm skin. Patients additionally received weekly therapeutic DPC doses to the scalp throughout the approximately 24-week study period. Patch testing was done on the upper back using Finn chambers containing 0.01% DPC, and results were scored after 6 days according to International Contact Dermatitis Research Group standards. Most of the patients in the cohort were female, and the cohort covered alopecia areata with under or over 50% scalp involvement, alopecia totalis and alopecia universalis. Libraries were pooled for sequencing, and variation in per-sample TCR yields was attributed mainly to small differences in library volumes within the pool. The study tracked peripheral blood TCR repertoire changes in vivo during primary and secondary sensitization to the hapten diphenylcyclopropenone (DPC) in alopecia patients. Blood was sampled from patients pre-sensitization (week 0) and at 2, 6 and about 24 weeks after DPC sensitization. For TCR sequencing, blood came from 25 to 30 alopecia patients at anywhere from one to four time points (pre-sensitization, 2, 6 and 24 weeks). Both TCR alpha and TCR beta chains were sequenced from each blood RNA sample. Summary of the overall study and its limitations: The number of PT1 expanded TCRs positively correlated with patch test score, significant at thresholds 8, 16 and 32 but not 4. DPC sensitization did not change the number of TCRs with a frequency above 1 in 1000, and there was no evidence of changes in global repertoire structure. Repeated subsampling changed both the strength of the expansion versus patch-test correlation and the threshold at which the correlation became significant. Because every patient had alopecia, a presumed autoimmune disease, the patients' immune response might differ from that of healthy individuals. Expanded TCRs formed significantly more large CDR3 similarity clusters than pre-sensitization or healthy control sets, consistent with antigen-driven responses.

Library creation used RACE. Sequencer: NextSeq 500. During library preparation, unique molecular identifiers were attached to individual cDNA molecules so that TCRs could be counted in a quantitative, reproducible way. In the authors' own workflow: Samples had a median of around 92,000 TCRs, with a range from roughly 23,224 to 750,000. V, J and CDR3 annotation of the TCR reads was carried out using the Decombinator software suite. For the PS versus PT1 abundance plots, all samples were subsampled to the same number of TCRs (28,000). TCRs were defined as expanded if absent before sensitization and observed at least eight times at the 2-week time point. TCRdb redid the processing of the public reads, applying fastp at Q25 and MiXCR, and retained in-frame beta chains. Rows are combined by CDR3 protein, so each entry shows the most common genes and DNA. What appears here as the V and J calls and clone size reflects TCRdb's work, not the paper's. Counted in this sample were approximately 32,000 distinct CDR3 sequences; roughly 12% of them appeared once. The ten largest clonotypes hold more than 1.5% of the sample.

This clonotype has a count of ten or more. Its antigen is currently not known. It has no much larger one-base neighbor in the sample; base qualities were not kept. The germline V gene encodes CDR1 MGHDK and CDR2 SYGVNS. The cysteine opens and the phenylalanine closes a CDR3 of 12 amino acids. The retained sequence is limited to the CDR3, 36 bases, with the frame set at the first base. Relative to germline, V is 2 bases shorter and J is 5 bases shorter, with 5 bases between their ends. In the paper's terms, the time point label means: pre-sensitization, week 0. According to the study, the label for this sample's treatment or condition signals: therapeutic diphenylcyclopropenone sensitization with weekly scalp DPC. Total RNA was extracted from unfractionated whole blood collected in Tempus Blood RNA tubes. At every patch-test visit, the blood draw took place before the patch test was put on. Patients were eligible if aged 18 to 70, diagnosed with alopecia and judged suitable for DPC therapy, and pregnant patients were excluded.

This TCR derives from a woman in her 40s with alopecia areata. Some clones in this sample may be carry-over from other donors' samples. Source: whole blood, taken in connection with sensitization to the hapten diphenylcyclopropenone (DPC). Recombination joined TRBV25-1 with TRBJ2-3, with the D gene too uncertain to name. The sequence in DNA is TGTGCCAGCAGTGAAAGGATAGATACGCAGTATTTT. This translates into CASSERIDTQYF.